This is a list of T cell receptor beta chains from one sample in a study of T cells in Graves' hyperthyroidism and ophthalmopathy. From the multiplex PCR reads, TCRdb called clonotypes with MiXCR, one entry per CDR3 protein. The table has under 650,000 distinct CDR3 sequences, around 15% seen once. Sequencing used blood. The receptors were sampled from a woman aged 30 to 39 with Graves' hyperthyroidism. The conserved cysteine and the conserved F or W are not part of the CDR3 here. Each record gives: V gene, CDR3 protein.

V: TRBV30
CDR3: AWSALLRGQGSNGYT

V: TRBV20-1
CDR3: SATNRGRPYEQY

V: TRBV14
CDR3: ASSQVDSWNTEAF

V: TRBV3-1
CDR3: ASSQGGGVPLH

V: TRBV19
CDR3: ASSAQGDNQPQH

V: TRBV11-3
CDR3: ASSPGLALGNEQF

V: TRBV10-3
CDR3: AIRAGDRGLYEQY

V: TRBV18
CDR3: ASSGGPQMNTEAF

V: TRBV30
CDR3: AWSIYRVMAGYT

V: TRBV7-2
CDR3: ASSPKGPNTFYNEQF

V: TRBV30
CDR3: AWASGRAIDEQF

V: TRBV5-5
CDR3: ASSLGPGVGRNTGELF

V: TRBV24-1
CDR3: ATSDHDTDGYT

V: TRBV5-6
CDR3: ASTGTGDTGELF

V: TRBV19
CDR3: ASSPGGGTGELF

V: TRBV19
CDR3: ASSPRPGQNEKLF

V: TRBV6-2/TRBV6-3
CDR3: ASSRERTGSGPYNEQF

V: TRBV3-1
CDR3: ASSHEGGNGYT

V: TRBV29-1
CDR3: SALGAPPYNEQF

V: TRBV18
CDR3: ASSPPMDTYEQY

V: TRBV7-2
CDR3: ASSKSRGGSDTQY

V: TRBV2
CDR3: ASSDGFTYNSPLH

V: TRBV5-6
CDR3: ASSQRLYSYNEQF

V: TRBV9
CDR3: ASSDLVWAGQEKLF

V: TRBV7-9
CDR3: ASSWGTRGSNTGELF

V: TRBV11-2
CDR3: ASRPGRGDGKSYEQY

V: TRBV30
CDR3: AWSSGTYVDGYT

V: TRBV28
CDR3: ASGWDTGELF

V: TRBV30
CDR3: AWSIAGGVYNEQF

V: TRBV30
CDR3: AWSVLAGVPHEQF

V: TRBV7-2
CDR3: ASSLRVSNTEAF

V: TRBV4-3
CDR3: ASSQDRARYSNQPQH

V: TRBV11-3
CDR3: ASSSTLSAGELF

V: TRBV27
CDR3: ASSLGTAYEQY

V: TRBV11-2
CDR3: ASSGVELPGASTDTQY

V: TRBV10-2
CDR3: ASSFGASGSLENEQF

V: TRBV15
CDR3: ASLGRRNTEAF

V: TRBV28
CDR3: ASSLTGSIPH

V: TRBV27
CDR3: ASRNRPNQPQH

V: TRBV5-1
CDR3: ASSRSGLGTSEAGELF

V: TRBV4-1
CDR3: ASSQGQASYEQY

V: TRBV11-2
CDR3: ASSQEVGYEQY

V: TRBV6-5
CDR3: ASSSLKYDEQY

V: TRBV29-1
CDR3: SGTGTGSYEQY

V: TRBV6-2/TRBV6-3
CDR3: AGHQGGSYNSPLH

V: TRBV7-8
CDR3: ASSSTRVSYEQY

V: TRBV4-2
CDR3: ASSQTGKRDQWETQY